This T cell receptor (beta chain) appears in the sequencing data of a study of blood T cell repertoires in COVID-19. The overall study: The study drew acute and convalescent COVID-19 samples from the United States, Italy and Spain. PBMCs, B-cell-depleted T cells, or T cells were the source of the cDNA or gDNA that made up the material.

V lost 0 bases and J lost 4, with 7 bases in between. Germline CDR1 is SGDLS and CDR2 is YYNGEE. This CDR3 has 13 amino acids. How the authors handled the data: Using reference gene primer amplification, nucleated cell counts were estimated. This table comes from immunoSEQ multiplex PCR, and its TCRdb copy is limited to in-frame clones, with some not included. That table is the source of V, J and clone size, and D and trimming were worked out from the DNA. This sample has about 280,000 clones; 85% to 90% occur once, and the top ten carry roughly 13%. This receptor was obtained from a human donor in a cohort sampled during active COVID-19. The specimen sequenced was peripheral blood. The rearrangement uses TRBV9 and TRBJ1-2; D remains unclear. The CDR3 DNA follows: TGTGCCAGCAGCGTAGTAGGCGGCTATGGCTACACCTTC. It yields the protein CASSVVGGYGYTF.